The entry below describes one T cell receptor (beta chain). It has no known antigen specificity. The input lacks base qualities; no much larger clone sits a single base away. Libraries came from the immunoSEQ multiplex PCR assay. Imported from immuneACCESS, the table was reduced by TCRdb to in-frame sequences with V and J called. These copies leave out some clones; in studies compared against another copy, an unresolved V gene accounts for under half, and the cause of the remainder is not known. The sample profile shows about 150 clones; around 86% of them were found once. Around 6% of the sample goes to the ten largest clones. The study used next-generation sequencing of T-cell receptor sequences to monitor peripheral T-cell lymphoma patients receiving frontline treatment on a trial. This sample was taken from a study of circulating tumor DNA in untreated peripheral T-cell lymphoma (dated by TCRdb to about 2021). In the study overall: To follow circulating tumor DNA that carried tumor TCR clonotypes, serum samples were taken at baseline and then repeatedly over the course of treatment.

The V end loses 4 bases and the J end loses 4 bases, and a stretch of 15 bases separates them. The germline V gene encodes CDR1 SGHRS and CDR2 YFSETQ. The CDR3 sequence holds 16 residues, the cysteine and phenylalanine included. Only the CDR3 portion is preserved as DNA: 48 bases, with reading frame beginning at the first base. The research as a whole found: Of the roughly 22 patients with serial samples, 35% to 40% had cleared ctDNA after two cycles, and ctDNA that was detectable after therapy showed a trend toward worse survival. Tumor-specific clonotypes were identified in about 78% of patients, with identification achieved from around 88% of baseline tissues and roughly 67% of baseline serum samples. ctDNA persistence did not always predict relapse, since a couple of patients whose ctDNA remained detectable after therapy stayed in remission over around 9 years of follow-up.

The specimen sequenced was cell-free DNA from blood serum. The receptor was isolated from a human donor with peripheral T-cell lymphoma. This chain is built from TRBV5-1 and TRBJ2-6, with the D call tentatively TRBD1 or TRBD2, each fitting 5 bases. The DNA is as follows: TGCGCCAGCAGCATTGGGACGGAGTCCGGGGCCAACGTCCTGACTTTC. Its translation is CASSIGTESGANVLTF.